This record looks at one T cell receptor (beta chain) sequence and its context. Sequencing was performed with immunoSEQ multiplex PCR; in TCRdb, only in-frame clones are kept and a portion is missing. The table includes tens of thousands of clones, around 82% detected once. This entry belongs to a study of OX40 agonist ivuxolimab in advanced cancers. Looking at the study overall: Given to patients was ivuxolimab, an agonistic anti-OX40 (CD134) antibody. Around 40% of patients had received prior checkpoint inhibitor therapy. Patients received intravenous ivuxolimab every 2 weeks at 0.01 to 10 mg/kg. Hepatocellular carcinoma, melanoma, renal cell or head and neck cancer was diagnosed in the dose-escalation patients.

The V gene lost 5 bases and the J gene lost 3 bases, with 13 bases spanning the gap. Looked up from germline, CDR1 is MNHEY and CDR2 is SVGAGI. The CDR3 has 14 residues. The receptor was derived from an adult with an advanced solid tumor such as melanoma, head and neck, liver or kidney cancer. The sample in question was CD4+ or CD8+ T cells sorted from blood, obtained in a trial of the OX40 agonist ivuxolimab. The V call is TRBV6-5, the J call TRBJ1-1; no firm D call. The CDR3 nucleotides are TGTGCCAGCAGTCCCGGCGGCGGGTACACTGAAGCTTTCTTT. It yields the protein CASSPGGGYTEAFF.